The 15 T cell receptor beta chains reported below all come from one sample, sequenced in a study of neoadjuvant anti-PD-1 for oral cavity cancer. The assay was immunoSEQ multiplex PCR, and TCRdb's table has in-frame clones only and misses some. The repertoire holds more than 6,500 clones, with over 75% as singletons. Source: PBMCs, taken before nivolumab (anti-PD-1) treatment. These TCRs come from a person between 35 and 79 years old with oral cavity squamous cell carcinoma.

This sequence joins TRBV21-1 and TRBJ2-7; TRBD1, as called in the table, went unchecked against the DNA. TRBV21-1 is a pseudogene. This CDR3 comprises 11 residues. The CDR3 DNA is TGTGCCAGCAGCAACACCTACGAGCAGTACTTC. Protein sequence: CASSNTYEQYF.

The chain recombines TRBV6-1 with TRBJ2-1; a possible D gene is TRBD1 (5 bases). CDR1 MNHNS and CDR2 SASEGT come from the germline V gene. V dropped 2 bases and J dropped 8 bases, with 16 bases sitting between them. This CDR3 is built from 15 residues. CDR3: CASSEFGRASDEQFF. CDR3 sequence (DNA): TGTGCCAGCAGTGAATTCGGCAGGGCGAGCGATGAGCAGTTCTTC.

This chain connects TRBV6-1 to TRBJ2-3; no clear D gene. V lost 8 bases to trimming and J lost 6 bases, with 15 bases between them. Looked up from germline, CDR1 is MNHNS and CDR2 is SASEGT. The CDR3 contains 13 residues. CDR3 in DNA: TGTGCCAGCGTCGAGCACTTGTGGGATACGCAGTATTTT. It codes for CASVEHLWDTQYF.

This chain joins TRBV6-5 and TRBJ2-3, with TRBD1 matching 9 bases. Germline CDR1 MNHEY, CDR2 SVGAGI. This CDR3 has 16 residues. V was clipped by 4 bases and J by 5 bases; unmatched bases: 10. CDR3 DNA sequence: TGTGCCAGCAGTTCCGTCAAGGGACAGGGCAAAGATACGCAGTATTTT. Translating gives CASSSVKGQGKDTQYF.

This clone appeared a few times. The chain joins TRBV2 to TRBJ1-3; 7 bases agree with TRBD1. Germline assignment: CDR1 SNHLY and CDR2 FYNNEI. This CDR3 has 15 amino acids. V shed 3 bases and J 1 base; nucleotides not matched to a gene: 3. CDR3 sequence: CASSDDRASGNTIYF. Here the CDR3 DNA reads TGTGCCAGCAGTGACGACAGGGCTTCTGGAAACACCATATATTTT.

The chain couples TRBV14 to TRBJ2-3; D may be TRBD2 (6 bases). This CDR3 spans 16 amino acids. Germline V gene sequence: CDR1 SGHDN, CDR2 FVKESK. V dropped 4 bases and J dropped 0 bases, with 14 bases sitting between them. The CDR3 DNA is TGTGCCAGCAGCCCATTAGGCGGGGCTAGCACAGATACGCAGTATTTT. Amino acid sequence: CASSPLGGASTDTQYF.

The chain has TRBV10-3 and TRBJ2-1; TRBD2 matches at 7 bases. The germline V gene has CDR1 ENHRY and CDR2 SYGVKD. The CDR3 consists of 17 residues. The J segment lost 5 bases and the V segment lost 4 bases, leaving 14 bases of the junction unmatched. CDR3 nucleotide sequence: TGTGCCATCAGTGTTCCCCACGTTGGGGGGGGGAACAATGAGCAGTTCTTC. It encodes CAISVPHVGGGNNEQFF.

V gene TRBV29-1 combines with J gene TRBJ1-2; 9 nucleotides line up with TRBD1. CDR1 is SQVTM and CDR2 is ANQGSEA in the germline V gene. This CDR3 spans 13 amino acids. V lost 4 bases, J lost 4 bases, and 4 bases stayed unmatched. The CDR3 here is CSVAGTGTYGYTF. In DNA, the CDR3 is TGCAGCGTTGCCGGGACAGGGACCTATGGCTACACCTTC.

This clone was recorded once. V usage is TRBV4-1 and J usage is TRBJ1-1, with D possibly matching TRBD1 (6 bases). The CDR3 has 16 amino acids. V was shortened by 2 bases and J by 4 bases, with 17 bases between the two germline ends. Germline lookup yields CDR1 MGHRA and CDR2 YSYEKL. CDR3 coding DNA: TGCGCCAGCAGCCAATCGCGGGACAATTATCCCACTGAAGCTTTCTTT. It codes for CASSQSRDNYPTEAFF.

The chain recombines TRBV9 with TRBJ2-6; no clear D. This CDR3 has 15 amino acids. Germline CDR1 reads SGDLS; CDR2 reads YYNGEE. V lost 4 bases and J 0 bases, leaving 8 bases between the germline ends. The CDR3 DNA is TGTGCCAGCAGCCCCAGGCACTCTGGGGCCAACGTCCTGACTTTC. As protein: CASSPRHSGANVLTF. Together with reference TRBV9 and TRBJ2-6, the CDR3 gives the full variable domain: DSGVTQTPKHLITATGQRVTLRCSPRSGDLSVYWYQQSLDQGLQFLIQYYNGEERAKGNILERFSAQQFPDLHSELNLSSLELGDSALYFCASSPRHSGANVLTFGAGSRLTVL.

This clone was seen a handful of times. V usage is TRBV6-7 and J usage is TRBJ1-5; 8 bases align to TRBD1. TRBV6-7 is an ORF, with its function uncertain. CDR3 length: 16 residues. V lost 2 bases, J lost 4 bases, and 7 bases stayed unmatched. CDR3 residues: CASSYLDRGPNQPQHF. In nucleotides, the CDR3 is TGTGCCAGCAGTTACCTTGACAGGGGCCCAAATCAGCCCCAGCATTTT.

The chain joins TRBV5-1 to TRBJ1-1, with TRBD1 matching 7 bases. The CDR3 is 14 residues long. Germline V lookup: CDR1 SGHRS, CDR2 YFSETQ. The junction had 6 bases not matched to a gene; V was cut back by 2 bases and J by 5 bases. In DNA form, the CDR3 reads TGCGCCAGCAGCTTTCAGGGGGGAGGTACTGAAGCTTTCTTT. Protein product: CASSFQGGGTEAFF.

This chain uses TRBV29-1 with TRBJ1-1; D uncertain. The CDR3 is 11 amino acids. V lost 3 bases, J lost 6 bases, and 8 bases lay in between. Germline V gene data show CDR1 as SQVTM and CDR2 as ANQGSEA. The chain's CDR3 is CSVDRSAEAFF. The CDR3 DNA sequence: TGCAGCGTTGACAGGAGCGCTGAAGCTTTCTTT.

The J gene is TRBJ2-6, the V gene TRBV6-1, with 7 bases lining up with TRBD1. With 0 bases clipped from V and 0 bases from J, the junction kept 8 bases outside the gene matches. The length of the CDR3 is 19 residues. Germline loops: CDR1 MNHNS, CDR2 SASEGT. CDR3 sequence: CASSEAGRGSFSGANVLTF. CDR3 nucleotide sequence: TGTGCCAGCAGTGAAGCGGGCAGGGGGAGCTTCTCTGGGGCCAACGTCCTGACTTTC.

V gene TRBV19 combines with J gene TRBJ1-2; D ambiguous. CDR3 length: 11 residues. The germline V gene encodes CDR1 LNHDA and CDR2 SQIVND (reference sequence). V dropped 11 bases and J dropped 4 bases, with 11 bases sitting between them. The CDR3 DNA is TGTGCCTCCGGCCAGACCTATGGCTACACCTTC. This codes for CASGQTYGYTF.